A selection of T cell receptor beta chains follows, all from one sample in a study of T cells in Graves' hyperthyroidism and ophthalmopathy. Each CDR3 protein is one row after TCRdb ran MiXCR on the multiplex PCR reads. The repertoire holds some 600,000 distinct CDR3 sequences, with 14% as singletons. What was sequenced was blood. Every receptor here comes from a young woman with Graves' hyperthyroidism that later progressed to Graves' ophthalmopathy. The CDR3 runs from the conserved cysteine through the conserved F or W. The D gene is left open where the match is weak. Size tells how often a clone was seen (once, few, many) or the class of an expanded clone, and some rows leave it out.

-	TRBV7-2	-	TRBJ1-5	TGTGCCAGCAGCTCGACAGGAAAGCCCCAGCATTTT	CASSSTGKPQHF
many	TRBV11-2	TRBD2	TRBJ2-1	TGTGCCAGCAGCTTCAGACTAGCGGGACCCCTTTCCAGCTCCTACAATGAGCAGTTCTTC	CASSFRLAGPLSSSYNEQFF
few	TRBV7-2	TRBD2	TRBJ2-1	TGTACCAGCAGCGGGGGACTAGCGAACAATGAGCAGTTCTTC	CTSSGGLANNEQFF
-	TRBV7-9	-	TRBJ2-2	TGTGCCAGCAGCTTAGCGGGGGGGCGCACCGGGGAGCTGTTTTTT	CASSLAGGRTGELFF
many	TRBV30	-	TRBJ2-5	TGTGCCTGGAGCAAGGGTCAAGAGACCCAGTACTTC	CAWSKGQETQYF
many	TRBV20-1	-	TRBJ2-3	TGCAGTGCTAGCAGGATGGATGGGAAAATCACAGATACGCAGTATTTT	CSASRMDGKITDTQYF
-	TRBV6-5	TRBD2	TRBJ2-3	TGTGCCAGCAGTTCTCCCGGGACTAGCAGCACAGATACGCAGTATTTT	CASSSPGTSSTDTQYF
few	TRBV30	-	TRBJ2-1	TGTGCCTGGAGTGGATTGGAAGTTTCCTTGAGCTCCTACAATGAGCAGTTCTTC	CAWSGLEVSLSSYNEQFF
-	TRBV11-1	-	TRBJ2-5	TGTGCCAGCAGCCTACCCCTGGGGAAGTCGGAGACCCAGTACTTC	CASSLPLGKSETQYF
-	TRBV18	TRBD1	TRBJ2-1	TGTGCCAGCTCGTCGGGACAGGACGATGAGCAGTTCTTC	CASSSGQDDEQFF
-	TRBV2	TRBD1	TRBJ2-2	TGTGCCAGACAGGGGGCGAACACCGGGGAGCTGTTTTTT	CARQGANTGELFF
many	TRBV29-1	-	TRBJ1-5	TGCAGCGTTGAACCCAGGGTCCGACAGCCCCAGCATTTT	CSVEPRVRQPQHF
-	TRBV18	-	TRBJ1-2	TGTGCCAGCTCACCAATCGGTCAGTCTGATGGCTACACCTTC	CASSPIGQSDGYTF
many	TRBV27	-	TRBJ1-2	TGTGCCAGCAGTTTAGACAGAGCCTATGGCTACACCTTC	CASSLDRAYGYTF
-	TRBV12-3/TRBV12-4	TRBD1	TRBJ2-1	TGTGCCAGCAGTTCCGGGGATTCGGGACAGGGAGGAGATGAGCAGTTCTTC	CASSSGDSGQGGDEQFF
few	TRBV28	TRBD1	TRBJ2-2	TGTGCCAGCAGTAAAAAGACAGGGGGCAACACCGGGGAGCTGTTTTTT	CASSKKTGGNTGELFF
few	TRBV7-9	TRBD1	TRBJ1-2	TGTGCCAGCAGCTTAGGAGGGGGGACAGGGATCGGCTACACCTTC	CASSLGGGTGIGYTF
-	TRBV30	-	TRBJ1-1	TGTGCCTGGAGATGGCAGGGGAACACTGAAGCTTTCTTT	CAWRWQGNTEAFF
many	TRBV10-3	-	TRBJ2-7	TGTGCCATCAGGAACAGTTTGGGAGAGCAGTACTTC	CAIRNSLGEQYF
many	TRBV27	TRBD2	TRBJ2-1	TGTGCCAGCAACGTCGGGGTAGCGGGTACGCCCTCCTACAATGAGCAGTTCTTC	CASNVGVAGTPSYNEQFF
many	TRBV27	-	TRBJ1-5	TGTGCCAGCAGCTATAATTTCAGGGGCGCGGATCAGCCCCAGCATTTT	CASSYNFRGADQPQHF
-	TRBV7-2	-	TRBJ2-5	TGTGCCAGCAGCGGATACTGGGAGACCCAGTACTTC	CASSGYWETQYF
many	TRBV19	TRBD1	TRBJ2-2	TGTGCCAGTAGTACCTGGACAGGGTGGTCCGGGGAGCTGTTTTTT	CASSTWTGWSGELFF
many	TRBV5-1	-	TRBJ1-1	TGCGCCAGCAGCTTTGCTGGGGACACTGAAGCTTTCTTT	CASSFAGDTEAFF
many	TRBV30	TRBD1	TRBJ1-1	TGTGCCTGGAGGGACAGGCCGAACACTGAAGCTTTCTTT	CAWRDRPNTEAFF
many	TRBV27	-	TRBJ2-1	TGTGCCAGCAGTTTATCGAACTCGAATGAGCAGTTCTTC	CASSLSNSNEQFF
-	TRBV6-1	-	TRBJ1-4	TGTGCCAGCAGACCCGCTTACAGCGAAAAACTGTTTTTT	CASRPAYSEKLFF
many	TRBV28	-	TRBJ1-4	TGTGCCAGCAGTTTAGGGAGAGGGAGGAGACTGTTTTTT	CASSLGRGRRLFF
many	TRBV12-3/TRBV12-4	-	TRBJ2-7	TGTGCCAGCAGTTCCGGATTCTACGAGCAGTACTTC	CASSSGFYEQYF
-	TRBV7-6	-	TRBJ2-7	TGTGCCAGCAGCCGTCAGCTCGTAGCGGAAGGCTACGAGCATTACTTC	CASSRQLVAEGYEHYF
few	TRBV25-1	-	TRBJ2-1	TGTGCCAGCTCCCACCGGGTCCAGGGTAATGAGCAGTTCTTC	CASSHRVQGNEQFF